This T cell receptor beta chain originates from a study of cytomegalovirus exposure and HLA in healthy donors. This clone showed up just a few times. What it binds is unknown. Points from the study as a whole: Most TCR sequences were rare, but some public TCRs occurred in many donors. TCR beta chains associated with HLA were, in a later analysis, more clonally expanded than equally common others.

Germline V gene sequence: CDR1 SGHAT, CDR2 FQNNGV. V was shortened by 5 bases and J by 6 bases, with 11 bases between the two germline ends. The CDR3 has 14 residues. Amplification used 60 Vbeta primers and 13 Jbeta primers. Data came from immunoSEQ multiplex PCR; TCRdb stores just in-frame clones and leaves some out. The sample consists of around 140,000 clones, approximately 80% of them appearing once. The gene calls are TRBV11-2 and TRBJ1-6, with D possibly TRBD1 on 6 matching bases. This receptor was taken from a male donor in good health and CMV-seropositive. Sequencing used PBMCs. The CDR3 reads CASSVRTVNSPLHF. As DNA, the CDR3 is TGTGCCAGCAGCGTACGGACAGTTAATTCACCCCTCCACTTT.